Shown below are 30 T cell receptor beta chains from a single sample sequenced in a study of T cells in Graves' hyperthyroidism and ophthalmopathy. Researchers amplified the TCR beta CDR3 regions from RNA transcripts. The TCR CDR3 first-round RT-PCR relied on the HTBI primer set. MiXCR, applied by TCRdb to the multiplex PCR reads, yields one record per CDR3 protein. The repertoire holds around 500,000 distinct CDR3 sequences, 12% to 15% seen once, with approximately 15% in the top ten. Input material: blood. These receptors were obtained from a woman in her thirties or forties with Graves' hyperthyroidism.

The gene calls are TRBV10-3 and TRBJ2-3, with 9 bases that match TRBD2. Looked up from germline, CDR1 is ENHRY and CDR2 is SYGVKD. The length of the CDR3 is 17 residues. V lost 4 bases, J lost 4 bases, and 12 bases stayed unmatched. CDR3 coding DNA: TGTGCCATCAGTGGTTCCAGGCTAGCGGGAATGTCAGATACGCAGTATTTT. It codes for CAISGSRLAGMSDTQYF.

In its sample, this clonotype was seen many times. The rearrangement uses TRBV6-6 and TRBJ2-3; D is unresolved. The V and J ends lost 0 bases and 0 bases respectively, with 4 bases between them. This CDR3 contains 14 residues. The germline V gene has CDR1 MNHNY and CDR2 SVGAGI (reference sequence). CDR3 in amino acids: CASSYSTSTDTQYF. The CDR3 region has the DNA TGTGCCAGCAGTTACTCTACTAGCACAGATACGCAGTATTTT.

This clonotype was counted many times. The chain uses TRBV24-1 and TRBJ1-1, with D maybe TRBD1 (6 bases). Per germline, CDR1 KGHDR and CDR2 SFDVKD. Trimming pared 5 bases from V and 0 bases from J, leaving 12 bases between. This CDR3 region has 15 residues. For the CDR3, the DNA is TGTGCCACCAGTGCTGCGGGACATTTGAACACTGAAGCTTTCTTT. The encoded protein is CATSAAGHLNTEAFF.

This clonotype occurred many times. The genes are TRBV28 and TRBJ2-5; no definite D call. Trimming took 5 bases from V and 9 from J, leaving 13 bases between them. The CDR3 consists of 12 residues. Germline values: CDR1 MDHEN, CDR2 SYDVKM. CDR3 sequence: CASSPLHRAQYF. In DNA form, the CDR3 reads TGTGCCAGCAGTCCCCTACACCGCGCCCAGTACTTC.

This clonotype was seen at least ten times. This chain uses TRBV11-2 with TRBJ2-7, with 8 bases lining up with TRBD2. Trimming took 3 bases from V and 4 from J; bases not matched to a gene: 5. This CDR3 is 14 amino acids long. Germline V lookup: CDR1 SGHAT, CDR2 FQNNGV. CDR3 loop: CASSLGLVEYEQYF. The CDR3 region has the DNA TGTGCCAGCAGCTTGGGACTAGTCGAGTACGAGCAGTACTTC.

V and J are TRBV5-4 and TRBJ1-1, with a weak D call TRBD1 (5 bases). Germline V gene data show CDR1 as SGHNT and CDR2 as YYREEE (reference sequence). CDR3 length: 14 residues. Trimming shortened V by 4 bases and J by 3 bases, and 13 bases separated the two germline ends. CDR3 in amino acids: CASSPSGTDTEAFF. CDR3 nucleotides: TGTGCCAGCAGCCCTTCAGGGACGGACACTGAAGCTTTCTTT.

This clonotype was seen ten or more times. The rearrangement uses TRBV7-2 and TRBJ2-7; unclear D gene. Trimming pared 6 bases from V and 2 bases from J, leaving 8 bases between. CDR1 and CDR2 from the germline V gene are SGHTA and FQGNSA. This CDR3 spans 12 amino acids. The CDR3 nucleotides read TGTGCCAGCAGTTTACCCCCCTACGAGCAGTACTTC. Translation gives CASSLPPYEQYF. The full variable domain, rest sourced from reference TRBV7-2 and TRBJ2-7, is GAGVSQSPSNKVTEKGKDVELRCDPISGHTALYWYRQSLGQGLEFLIYFQGNSAPDKSGLPSDRFSAERTGGSVSTLTIQRTQQEDSAVYLCASSLPPYEQYFGPGTRLTVT.

This clonotype was detected a few times. V is TRBV20-1 and J is TRBJ2-1; D assignment may be TRBD1 or TRBD2 (5 bases each). Germline V gene lookup returns CDR1 DFQATT and CDR2 SNEGSKA (reference sequence). The CDR3 sequence is 14 residues long. The V end lost 5 bases, the J end lost 6 bases, and 17 bases lay between the germline ends. The CDR3 reads CSAVSGTAGNEQFF. Here the CDR3 DNA reads TGCAGTGCTGTTTCCGGGACCGCCGGCAATGAGCAGTTCTTC.

In its sample, this clonotype was seen many times. The chain is built from TRBV2 and TRBJ2-4; 10 bases are shared with TRBD1. Germline CDR1 SNHLY, CDR2 FYNNEI. The J segment lost 6 bases and the V segment lost 7 bases, leaving 9 bases of the junction unmatched. The CDR3 runs 15 residues. The CDR3 loop is CASKAEGQGSNIQYF. DNA for the CDR3: TGTGCCAGCAAGGCCGAGGGACAGGGGTCAAACATTCAGTACTTC.

This clonotype was found many times. The CDR3 DNA reads TGTGCCAGCCACGGACCAGGGCGCACAGATACGCAGTATTTT. This sequence encodes CASHGPGRTDTQYF. The chain employs TRBV28 and TRBJ2-3, with D perhaps TRBD1 (5 bases). Germline-derived CDR1 and CDR2 are MDHEN and SYDVKM. The CDR3 is 14 residues long. V lost 8 bases and J lost 1, with 13 bases in between.

This clonotype was detected a few times. One junction end does not reproduce the germline sequence, and a read error may be involved. The chain has TRBV10-3 and TRBJ2-7; no definite D call. The germline V gene has CDR1 ENHRY and CDR2 SYGVKD. The CDR3 has 17 residues. The CDR3 sequence: CAVSESTRRVSFYEQYF. As DNA, the CDR3 is TGTGCCGTCAGTGAGTCGACTCGGAGAGTCTCCTTCTACGAGCAGTACTTC.

In its sample, this clonotype was seen many times. The genes are TRBV2 and TRBJ2-5, with 8 bases matching TRBD2. V was clipped by 7 bases and J by 3 bases; unmatched bases: 10. CDR3 length equals 15 residues. CDR1 and CDR2 from the germline V gene are SNHLY and FYNNEI. Written as DNA, the CDR3 is TGTGCCAGCACCAACTTCCGGGAGGGAGAAGAGACCCAGTACTTC. Protein sequence: CASTNFREGEETQYF.

This clonotype was counted at least ten times. The V and J genes are TRBV6-2 or TRBV6-3 and TRBJ2-1; 14 positions match TRBD2. The germline gives CDR1 MNHEY, CDR2 SVGEGT. CDR3 length: 15 residues. V was clipped by 7 bases and J by 6 bases; unmatched bases: 5. The CDR3 DNA sequence: TGTGCCAGCACTGGACTAGCGGGAGGAGGCAATGAGCAGTTCTTC. Translated, it gives CASTGLAGGGNEQFF.

This clonotype was seen repeatedly, ten times or more. The rearrangement links TRBV28 to TRBJ1-1; D perhaps matches TRBD1 (5 bases). V dropped 6 bases and J dropped 4 bases, with 12 bases sitting between them. Germline V gene data show CDR1 as MDHEN and CDR2 as SYDVKM. The CDR3 covers 13 residues. The CDR3 bases are TGTGCCAGCAGACGGGGGGGGGTCACTGAAGCTTTCTTT. The encoded protein is CASRRGGVTEAFF.

The chain uses TRBV6-1 and TRBJ2-5; D is uncertain. V was clipped by 9 bases and J by 5 bases, with 7 bases between them. The CDR3 is 10 residues long. Germline V gives CDR1 MNHNS, CDR2 SASEGT. CDR3 region: CARPNETQYF. The CDR3 DNA reads TGTGCCAGACCGAACGAGACCCAGTACTTC.

Comments on this clonotype: The CDR3 does not end in the conserved phenylalanine or tryptophan, so this is likely a read error. The rearrangement links TRBV5-4 to TRBJ1-1; no clear D. V was pared by 0 bases and J by 1 base, with 10 bases between. CDR3 length: 15 residues. The germline gives CDR1 SGHNT, CDR2 YYREEE (reference sequence). In DNA form, the CDR3 reads TGTGCCAGCAGCTTGGGCAAAGTTGGGAACACTGAAGCTTTCTTG. Amino acid sequence: CASSLGKVGNTEAFL.

This clonotype was observed many times. This chain uses TRBV29-1 with TRBJ1-2; D is possibly TRBD1 (6 bases). Per the germline V gene, CDR1 is SQVTM and CDR2 is ANQGSEA. V gave up 3 bases and J gave up 0 bases, with 11 bases separating them. The CDR3 sequence is 14 residues long. CDR3 sequence reads: CSVEGRGSNYGYTF. The CDR3 DNA follows: TGCAGCGTTGAGGGCAGGGGCTCTAACTATGGCTACACCTTC.

V and J are TRBV3-1 and TRBJ1-5; 11 bases fit TRBD1. The CDR3 totals 16 residues. Germline V gene lookup returns CDR1 LGHDT and CDR2 YNNKEL (reference sequence). Losses at the gene ends were 4 bases for V and 7 bases for J; bases not matched to a gene: 9. The CDR3: CASSLGGQGARQPQHF. Here the CDR3 DNA reads TGTGCCAGCAGCCTCGGAGGACAGGGGGCAAGACAGCCCCAGCATTTT.

In this sample, this clonotype turned up a few times. This chain joins TRBV12-3 or TRBV12-4 and TRBJ2-4; weak D call: TRBD1 (6 bases). The V end was cut by 2 bases, the J end by 8 bases, with 10 bases between. CDR3 size: 13 residues. CDR3 residues: CASSLYRVDIQYF. The CDR3 DNA reads as TGTGCCAGCAGTTTATACAGGGTGGACATTCAGTACTTC.

This clonotype was picked up many times. The chain uses TRBV15 and TRBJ1-1; 7 bases fit TRBD1. V was pared by 0 bases and J by 1 base, with 2 bases of the junction left unmatched. Germline values: CDR1 LNHNV, CDR2 YYDKDF (reference sequence). CDR3 length equals 15 residues. The CDR3: CATSRDGTANTEAFF. In nucleotides, the CDR3 is TGTGCCACCAGCAGAGACGGGACAGCGAACACTGAAGCTTTCTTT.

This clonotype was seen at least ten times. This sequence joins TRBV28 and TRBJ2-3, with TRBD2 identical over 11 bases. Trimming cost V 5 bases and J 0 bases; bases outside gene matches: 7. The CDR3 sequence is 17 residues long. CDR1 MDHEN and CDR2 SYDVKM come from the germline V gene. The CDR3 spells CASSRRLAGPSTDTQYF. DNA for the CDR3: TGTGCCAGCAGTCGACGACTAGCGGGGCCTAGCACAGATACGCAGTATTTT.

This clonotype was observed at least ten times. V usage is TRBV3-1 and J usage is TRBJ2-3, with TRBD2 matching 13 bases. Germline CDR1 is LGHDT and CDR2 is YNNKEL (reference sequence). The CDR3 is 16 amino acids. V lost 4 bases, J lost 5 bases, and 6 bases stayed unmatched. CDR3 bases: TGTGCCAGCAGCCGAGGACTAGCGGGAGTGGGAGATACGCAGTATTTT. It specifies CASSRGLAGVGDTQYF.

This clonotype came up many times. The chain has TRBV5-1 and TRBJ2-1; TRBD2 aligns across 10 bases. Germline V gene data show CDR1 as SGHRS and CDR2 as YFSETQ. After removal of 3 bases from V and 7 bases from J, the junction contained 7 bases not matched to a gene. The CDR3 contains 15 residues. CDR3 DNA sequence: TGCGCCAGCAGCTATCTAGCGGGAGTGGGGAATGAGCAGTTCTTC. Translated, it gives CASSYLAGVGNEQFF.

This clonotype was recorded at least ten times. This chain connects TRBV2 to TRBJ2-5; 9 nucleotides line up with TRBD1. V shed 9 bases, J shed 4 bases, and the junction held 6 bases outside the gene matches. The CDR3 runs to 13 residues. The V gene's germline CDR1 is SNHLY and CDR2 FYNNEI. The CDR3 DNA sequence: TGTGCCAGTAACAGGGGGCGGAGAGAGACCCAGTACTTC. This codes for CASNRGRRETQYF.

This clonotype showed up many times. This chain connects TRBV20-1 to TRBJ2-7; D not resolved. Germline CDR1 reads DFQATT; CDR2 reads SNEGSKA (reference sequence). There are 14 residues in the CDR3. Trimming took 0 bases from V and 2 from J, leaving 11 bases between them. CDR3 bases: TGCAGTGCTAGAGATCAAGGATTTACCTACGAGCAGTACTTC. Translation: CSARDQGFTYEQYF.

The chain is built from TRBV6-1 and TRBJ2-2; D possibly corresponds to TRBD1 (5 bases). The V end was cut by 0 bases, the J end by 5 bases, with 13 bases between. Per the germline V gene, CDR1 is MNHNS and CDR2 is SASEGT. The CDR3 contains 16 residues. CDR3 sequence reads: CASSEALWTSTGELFF. The CDR3 nucleotides are TGTGCCAGCAGTGAAGCGCTATGGACATCTACCGGGGAGCTGTTTTTT.

This clonotype was counted between two and nine times. The chain employs TRBV7-9 and TRBJ2-3; 14 bases align to TRBD2. Germline assignment: CDR1 SEHNR and CDR2 FQNEAQ (reference sequence). Germline trimming cut 5 bases from V and 5 bases from J; bases unmatched to any gene: 6. The CDR3 length is 16 residues. The CDR3 DNA sequence: TGTGCCAGCAGCGCCGGGACTAGCGGGAGAGAAGATACGCAGTATTTT. Its translation is CASSAGTSGREDTQYF.

This rearrangement joins TRBV25-1 to TRBJ1-4, with 9 positions matching TRBD1. V shed 4 bases and J 8 bases; nucleotides not matched to a gene: 11. Germline CDR1 MGHDK, CDR2 SYGVNS. CDR3 length: 16 amino acids. The CDR3 nucleotides are TGTGCCAGCAGTGGTTCCGCGGGACAGGGTGAAGAAAAACTGTTTTTT. This encodes CASSGSAGQGEEKLFF.

Here the CDR3 DNA reads TGTGCCAGTAGCCCTATATCGAGCCCATCTCATGAGCAGTTCTTC. Translated: CASSPISSPSHEQFF. The chain links TRBV7-3 to TRBJ2-1, with D unclear. Germline CDR1 is SGHTA and CDR2 is FQGTGA. The CDR3 runs 15 residues. The germline V and J ends were trimmed by 9 bases and 8 bases, with 23 bases remaining between them.

The gene calls are TRBV9 and TRBJ2-7, with D tentatively TRBD2 (6 bases). The CDR3 covers 14 residues. V lost 3 bases, J lost 3 bases, and 13 bases lay in between. Germline assignment: CDR1 SGDLS and CDR2 YYNGEE. For the CDR3, the DNA is TGTGCCAGCAGCGGCCCGGCGGGAAACTACGAGCAGTACTTC. Translation: CASSGPAGNYEQYF.